A single sample is the source of the 29 T cell receptor beta chains below, sequenced in a study of blood T cell repertoires in COVID-19. Assay: immunoSEQ multiplex PCR; the TCRdb copy retains only in-frame clones and omits some. The sample consists of roughly 330,000 clones, around 92% of them appearing once. Sequenced sample: peripheral blood. These receptors all come from a man younger than 35 who had recovered from COVID-19.

The rearrangement uses TRBV6-1 and TRBJ1-1; no definite D call. Germline V gene data show CDR1 as MNHNS and CDR2 as SASEGT. The CDR3 loop spans 15 amino acids. V was clipped by 1 base and J by 0 bases, with 9 bases between them. The CDR3 DNA is TGTGCCAGCAGTGAAGGATACAATCTGAACACTGAAGCTTTCTTT. Protein sequence: CASSEGYNLNTEAFF.

The rearrangement uses TRBV7-8 and TRBJ2-7; the match to TRBD1 covers 9 bases. Trimming removed 5 bases from V and 2 bases from J; junction bases left unmatched: 4. CDR1 SGHVS and CDR2 FQNEAQ come from the germline V gene. CDR3 length: 14 residues. The CDR3 here is CASSPGTGTYEQYF. The CDR3 DNA sequence: TGTGCCAGCAGCCCCGGGACAGGGACCTACGAGCAGTACTTC.

The chain combines TRBV7-9 with TRBJ2-2, with D perhaps matching TRBD2 (6 bases). From germline, CDR1 is SEHNR and CDR2 FQNEAQ (reference sequence). The germline V and J ends were trimmed by 10 bases and 4 bases, with 13 bases remaining between them. The CDR3 has 13 residues. This CDR3 is CAMEGQSTGELFF. The CDR3 DNA is TGTGCCATGGAGGGTCAGTCCACCGGGGAGCTGTTTTTT.

The DNA for the CDR3 is TGTGCCAGCAGTTACCGACAGGCGCGCTCCTACGAGCAGTACTTC. Protein product: CASSYRQARSYEQYF. The chain couples TRBV6-5 to TRBJ2-7, with D maybe TRBD1 (6 bases). Trimming left V 2 bases short and J 0 bases short, with 11 bases between. From germline, CDR1 is MNHEY and CDR2 SVGAGI. This CDR3 is 15 amino acids long.

V usage is TRBV18 and J usage is TRBJ1-3; D is unclear. This CDR3 is built from 17 residues. CDR1 and CDR2 (germline): KGHSH, LQKENI. V lost 2 bases to trimming and J lost 1 base, with 15 bases between them. The CDR3 reads CASSPSAGLSSGNTIYF. In DNA form, the CDR3 reads TGTGCCAGCTCACCATCGGCAGGTTTAAGTTCTGGAAACACCATATATTTT.

This chain connects TRBV7-2 to TRBJ1-3; the D is unclear. V was clipped by 5 bases and J by 4 bases, with 6 bases between them. Germline V gene lookup returns CDR1 SGHTA and CDR2 FQGNSA. The CDR3 sequence is 12 residues long. The CDR3, as DNA: TGTGCCAGCAGCCCCGGGGGAAACACCATATATTTT. This gives the protein CASSPGGNTIYF.

J is TRBJ2-1 and V is TRBV9; 8 bases match TRBD2. Germline V gene sequence: CDR1 SGDLS, CDR2 YYNGEE. CDR3 length equals 16 residues. V shed 4 bases, J shed 7 bases, and the junction held 13 bases outside the gene matches. This CDR3 is CASSPHTGGPENEQFF. For the CDR3, the DNA is TGTGCCAGCAGCCCTCATACGGGAGGGCCAGAGAATGAGCAGTTCTTC.

The chain uses TRBV11-2 and TRBJ1-2, with D possibly being TRBD1 (6 bases). This CDR3 spans 15 amino acids. Germline CDR1 SGHAT, CDR2 FQNNGV. Trimming pared 0 bases from V and 5 bases from J, leaving 13 bases between. CDR3 bases: TGTGCCAGCAGCTTAGACAGGGGCATTTCTTATGGCTACACCTTC. Its translation is CASSLDRGISYGYTF.

The CDR3 nucleotides are TGTGCCAGCAGCCTATATTCCAGGGATCAGCCCCAGCATTTT. Its translation is CASSLYSRDQPQHF. The chain links TRBV6-2 or TRBV6-3 to TRBJ1-5; D might be TRBD1 (5 bases). CDR3 size: 14 residues. V was shortened by 6 bases and J by 5 bases, with 14 bases between the two germline ends. The germline V gene encodes CDR1 MNHEY and CDR2 SVGEGT.

V gene TRBV30 combines with J gene TRBJ2-7; a possible D gene is TRBD2 (5 bases). Trimming pared 0 bases from V and 3 bases from J, leaving 15 bases between. CDR3 length: 15 residues. The germline CDR1 and CDR2 sequences are GTSNPN and SVGIG (reference sequence). This CDR3 is CAWSVRPSNLYEQYF. The CDR3 DNA follows: TGTGCCTGGAGTGTACGCCCTAGCAATCTCTACGAGCAGTACTTC.

The chain couples TRBV19 to TRBJ2-7, with D perhaps matching TRBD2 (5 bases). Trimming removed 1 base from V and 1 base from J, with 17 bases in between. Germline CDR1 LNHDA, CDR2 SQIVND (reference sequence). The CDR3 contains 17 residues. The CDR3 DNA is TGTGCCAGTAGTATAGCCGAACCGGGGAGCAGTTCCTACGAGCAGTACTTC. Amino acids: CASSIAEPGSSSYEQYF.

V is TRBV6-2 or TRBV6-3 and J is TRBJ1-1; D possibly corresponds to TRBD1 (5 bases). Trimming took 6 bases from V and 9 from J, leaving 14 bases between them. Germline V gene lookup returns CDR1 MNHEY and CDR2 SVGEGT. This CDR3 contains 12 residues. DNA for the CDR3: TGTGCCAGCAGCCCCGGGGGGGTTAAAGCTTTCTTT. Translation gives CASSPGGVKAFF.

The chain has TRBV7-2 and TRBJ1-6; tentative D call: TRBD1 (5 bases). The V and J ends lost 3 bases and 6 bases respectively, with 9 bases between them. The CDR3 is made up of 14 amino acids. Germline assignment: CDR1 SGHTA and CDR2 FQGNSA. CDR3 nucleotide sequence: TGTGCCAGCAGCTTCGGGCAGGGTAATTCACCCCTCCACTTT. It yields the protein CASSFGQGNSPLHF.

The chain carries TRBV30 and TRBJ1-2, with D hard to call. The CDR3 has 11 residues. Per the germline V gene, CDR1 is GTSNPN and CDR2 is SVGIG (reference sequence). The V end lost 1 base, the J end lost 7 bases, and 7 bases lay between the germline ends. The CDR3, as DNA: TGTGCCTGGAGTGCAACCGGTGGCTACACCTTC. Translation: CAWSATGGYTF.

The V gene is TRBV19, the J gene TRBJ1-1; 9 positions match TRBD1. Germline trimming cut 7 bases from V and 6 bases from J; bases unmatched to any gene: 12. Looked up from germline, CDR1 is LNHDA and CDR2 is SQIVND (reference sequence). The CDR3 consists of 15 residues. The CDR3 is CASTSQGQGFAEAFF. CDR3 nucleotides: TGTGCCAGTACCTCCCAGGGACAGGGTTTTGCTGAAGCTTTCTTT.

The rearrangement uses TRBV19 and TRBJ1-1; D is perhaps TRBD1 (5 bases). V was pared by 10 bases and J by 3 bases, with 12 bases between. The CDR3 runs to 12 residues. Germline V gene data show CDR1 as LNHDA and CDR2 as SQIVND (reference sequence). The CDR3 DNA follows: TGTGCCACCGGTACGGGGGACACTGAAGCTTTCTTT. Amino acids: CATGTGDTEAFF.

This clone was seen once. V and J are TRBV11-1 and TRBJ1-6; 7 bases are shared with TRBD1. J was trimmed by 10 bases and V by 1 base; bases with no gene match: 7. The germline V gene has CDR1 SGHAT and CDR2 FQDESV (reference sequence). CDR3 length: 15 amino acids. In DNA, the CDR3 is TGTGCCAGCAGCTTAGTGGCAGGGGGAACGTCACCCCTCCACTTT. Amino acid sequence: CASSLVAGGTSPLHF.

The chain employs TRBV5-8 and TRBJ2-7; 7 nucleotides match TRBD2. In germline, CDR1 is SGHTS, CDR2 YDEGEE. V dropped 4 bases and J dropped 3; count of bases not matched to a gene: 25. The CDR3 extends over 20 amino acids. CDR3 amino acids: CASSPRPGARLRLAFYEQYF. CDR3 coding DNA: TGTGCCAGCAGCCCGCGTCCCGGAGCCCGACTCCGACTAGCCTTCTACGAGCAGTACTTC.

Here the CDR3 reads CASSLEGTGSNGYTF. The CDR3 nucleotides are TGTGCCAGCAGCTTAGAAGGGACAGGGTCGAATGGCTACACCTTC. The gene calls are TRBV7-2 and TRBJ1-2; 9 bases are shared with TRBD1. The CDR3 loop spans 15 amino acids. V lost 1 base, J lost 6 bases, and 6 bases stayed unmatched. The germline V gene has CDR1 SGHTA and CDR2 FQGNSA. Together with reference TRBV7-2 and TRBJ1-2, the CDR3 gives the full variable domain: GAGVSQSPSNKVTEKGKDVELRCDPISGHTALYWYRQSLGQGLEFLIYFQGNSAPDKSGLPSDRFSAERTGGSVSTLTIQRTQQEDSAVYLCASSLEGTGSNGYTFGSGTRLTVV.

In its sample, this clone was seen a few times. The chain links TRBV7-8 to TRBJ2-2; D not certain. The germline gives CDR1 SGHVS, CDR2 FQNEAQ. This CDR3 has 15 residues. V lost 2 bases to trimming and J lost 2 bases, with 9 bases between them. This chain's CDR3 is CASSLWSSNTGELFF. CDR3 DNA: TGTGCCAGCAGCTTATGGTCGAGCAACACCGGGGAGCTGTTTTTT.

This chain connects TRBV25-1 to TRBJ1-3; the D is unclear. The CDR3 is 15 residues long. V lost 3 bases to trimming and J lost 0 bases, with 9 bases between them. Germline CDR1 and CDR2: MGHDK and SYGVNS. The CDR3 region has the DNA TGTGCCAGCAGTGAGTTGTCAGGCTCTGGAAACACCATATATTTT. This encodes CASSELSGSGNTIYF.

This chain connects TRBV6-5 to TRBJ2-5; D remains ambiguous. Germline assignment: CDR1 MNHEY and CDR2 SVGAGI. The V end lost 5 bases, the J end lost 5 bases, and 6 bases lay between the germline ends. The CDR3 runs 11 residues. The DNA of the CDR3 is TGTGCCAGCAGTCACGGGGAGACCCAGTACTTC. Translated: CASSHGETQYF.

As to this clone: Mismatch with germline at one junction end may stem from a read error. The V and J genes are TRBV2 and TRBJ2-6, with unresolved D. The CDR3 loop spans 13 amino acids. The V gene's germline CDR1 is SNHLY and CDR2 FYNNEI. The CDR3 spells CANSGPGANVLTF. The CDR3 coding sequence is TGTGCCAACAGTGGGCCTGGGGCCAACGTCCTGACTTTC.

The chain recombines TRBV23-1 with TRBJ1-4, with a possible D match to TRBD1 (5 bases). Being an ORF, TRBV23-1 has a function that is uncertain. V dropped 3 bases and J dropped 5 bases, with 13 bases sitting between them. The CDR3 runs 15 residues. In nucleotides, the CDR3 is TGCGCCAGCAGTCAGACGACAGTGGGAAATGAAAAACTGTTTTTT. Amino acids: CASSQTTVGNEKLFF.

The chain joins TRBV5-6 to TRBJ2-7; 9 positions agree with TRBD1. V was pared by 5 bases and J by 5 bases, with 5 bases of the junction left unmatched. Germline CDR1 SGHDT, CDR2 YYEEEE. This CDR3 is 13 amino acids long. CDR3 residues: CASRAGTGNEQYF. DNA for the CDR3: TGTGCCAGCAGAGCCGGGACAGGGAACGAGCAGTACTTC.

The chain has TRBV7-8 and TRBJ2-2, with 8 bases that match TRBD2. Germline assignment: CDR1 SGHVS and CDR2 FQNEAQ. V lost 5 bases, J lost 1 base, and 3 bases stayed unmatched. This CDR3 has 15 residues. Written as DNA, the CDR3 is TGTGCCAGCAGCGCGAGCGGGGGGAACACCGGGGAGCTGTTTTTT. Translated: CASSASGGNTGELFF.

The gene calls are TRBV28 and TRBJ2-1; D perhaps matches TRBD2 (6 bases). CDR1 and CDR2 (germline): MDHEN, SYDVKM. The ends were cut back, 4 bases at V and 4 bases at J, with 17 bases in the middle. The CDR3 is made up of 16 amino acids. CDR3 protein: CASSSGGTFAYNEQFF. Here the CDR3 DNA reads TGTGCCAGCAGTTCCGGAGGGACTTTTGCTTACAATGAGCAGTTCTTC.

The chain employs TRBV6-5 and TRBJ1-1; 8 bases line up with TRBD1. The V and J ends lost 6 bases and 4 bases, in that order; junction bases with no gene match: 4. The CDR3 covers 13 residues. The V gene's germline CDR1 is MNHEY and CDR2 SVGAGI. CDR3 bases: TGTGCCAGCAGGCCAGACAGGGGCACTGAAGCTTTCTTT. Its translation: CASRPDRGTEAFF.

The genes are TRBV10-1 and TRBJ2-7; D is undetermined. Germline CDR1 is WNHNN and CDR2 is SYGVQD (reference sequence). CDR3 size: 11 residues. V was shortened by 5 bases and J by 2 bases, with 4 bases between the two germline ends. CDR3 region: CASSNTYEQYF. Here the CDR3 DNA reads TGCGCCAGCAGTAATACCTACGAGCAGTACTTC.